This T cell receptor (beta chain) was sequenced for a study of control samples from healthy donors and cancer patients. Germline CDR1 reads MDHEN; CDR2 reads SYDVKM. The V and J ends lost 9 bases and 0 bases, in that order; junction bases with no gene match: 11. The length of the CDR3 is 16 residues. The repertoire was sequenced with immunoSEQ multiplex PCR; TCRdb's copy has only in-frame clones and lacks some. The table includes hundreds of thousands of clones, 90% detected once. The J gene is TRBJ2-5, the V gene TRBV28; 9 bases align to TRBD2. This clonotype originated in a man aged 35 to 55 with head and neck cancer. Sequences were obtained from PBMCs. The CDR3 nucleotides are TGTGCCAGGCCGGGACTAGCTATACCTGACCAAGAGACCCAGTACTTC. Translated: CARPGLAIPDQETQYF. Looking up the rest from reference TRBV28 and TRBJ2-5 gives the full variable domain: DVKVTQSSRYLVKRTGEKVFLECVQDMDHENMFWYRQDPGLGLRLIYFSYDVKMKEKGDIPEGYSVSREKKERFSLILESASTNQTSMYLCARPGLAIPDQETQYFGPGTRLLVL.